Each of the 13 T cell receptor beta chains below was sequenced from the same sample in a study of T cells in Graves' hyperthyroidism and ophthalmopathy. TCR beta CDR3 sequences were amplified from RNA transcripts. The HTBI primer set drove a first-round RT-PCR of the TCR CDR3. Using its own MiXCR run on the multiplex PCR reads, TCRdb lists one record per CDR3 protein. The repertoire holds fewer than 600,000 distinct CDR3 sequences, with roughly an eighth as singletons. Sequencing used blood. These receptors all stem from a woman in her late teens or twenties with Graves' hyperthyroidism.

This clonotype was picked up many times. The CDR3 loop is CASSQVSSGRAEQYF. DNA of the CDR3: TGTGCCAGCAGCCAAGTGTCTAGCGGGAGAGCCGAGCAGTACTTC. The J gene is TRBJ2-7, the V gene TRBV14; 10 bases are a match to TRBD2. The J segment lost 6 bases and the V segment lost 1 base, leaving 6 bases of the junction unmatched. This CDR3 region has 15 residues. CDR1 is SGHDN, CDR2 FVKESK, per germline. The variable domain in full, with the rest retrieved from reference TRBV14 and TRBJ2-7, is EAGVTQFPSHSVIEKGQTVTLRCDPISGHDNLYWYRRVMGKEIKFLLHFVKESKQDESGMPNNRFLAERTGGTYSTLKVQPAELEDSGVYFCASSQVSSGRAEQYFGPGTRLTVT.

This clonotype has at least ten counts. The CDR3 coding sequence is TGTGCCAGCAGTGACTCCTATAATTCACCCCTCCACTTT. Translated: CASSDSYNSPLHF. The chain carries TRBV27 and TRBJ1-6; D gene uncertain. The CDR3 has 13 amino acids. Germline CDR1 and CDR2: MNHEY and SMNVEV (reference sequence). Between the trimmed V and J ends, which lost 5 bases and 0 bases, there was a span of 2 bases.

This clonotype was seen only a few times. The V gene is TRBV19, the J gene TRBJ1-6; 12 nucleotides match TRBD1. J gave up 14 bases and V 6 bases, and 17 bases lay outside the gene matches. This CDR3 spans 17 amino acids. Per germline, CDR1 LNHDA and CDR2 SQIVND (reference sequence). For the CDR3, the DNA is TGTGCCAGTAGAGAGCACGGGGACAGGGGGCGCGAATATTCCCTCCACTTT. Translation: CASREHGDRGREYSLHF.

This sequence joins TRBV4-2 and TRBJ2-5, with 10 nucleotides matching TRBD2. This CDR3 has 17 amino acids. The germline V gene has CDR1 LGHNA and CDR2 YNFKEQ. V shed 0 bases, J shed 1 base, and the junction held 5 bases outside the gene matches. CDR3 DNA sequence: TGTGCCAGCAGCCAAGAAAGGCGGACTAGCGGCCAAGAGACCCAGTACTTC. This codes for CASSQERRTSGQETQYF.

This clonotype was detected ten times or more. The V and J genes are TRBV15 and TRBJ1-5; D is unclear. Trimming cost V 4 bases and J 2 bases, with 15 bases left between them. In germline, CDR1 is LNHNV, CDR2 YYDKDF (reference sequence). This CDR3 region has 16 residues. CDR3: CATSNPLVWGNQPQHF. The CDR3 DNA reads as TGTGCCACCAGCAACCCTTTGGTATGGGGCAATCAGCCCCAGCATTTT.

The rearrangement uses TRBV9 and TRBJ1-2, with 8 bases that match TRBD1. Germline V gene data show CDR1 as SGDLS and CDR2 as YYNGEE. The CDR3 has 17 residues. V lost 0 bases to trimming and J lost 2 bases; unmatched junction nucleotides: 9. CDR3 nucleotide sequence: TGTGCCAGCAGCGTAGGAGTTGCAGGGGGCGCCAACTATGGCTACACCTTC. It specifies CASSVGVAGGANYGYTF. Full variable domain (remainder filled in from reference TRBV9 and TRBJ1-2): DSGVTQTPKHLITATGQRVTLRCSPRSGDLSVYWYQQSLDQGLQFLIQYYNGEERAKGNILERFSAQQFPDLHSELNLSSLELGDSALYFCASSVGVAGGANYGYTFGSGTRLTVV.

To note about this clonotype: A much bigger clone sits one base away, suggesting this may be a read error. J is TRBJ2-2 and V is TRBV20-1, with 9 nucleotides matching TRBD2. Germline lookup yields CDR1 DFQATT and CDR2 SNEGSKA (reference sequence). Trimming took 6 bases from V and 3 from J; bases not matched to a gene: 11. The CDR3 contains 16 residues. DNA of the CDR3: TGCAGTGCATATCCTGGCGGGAGGGCCGACACCGGGGAGCTGTTTTTT. Translated: CSAYPGGRADTGELFF.

This clonotype was seen a single time. V is TRBV2 and J is TRBJ2-2; D assignment may be TRBD1 or TRBD2 (7 bases each). V lost 6 bases and J 4 bases, leaving 15 bases between the germline ends. The germline gives CDR1 SNHLY, CDR2 FYNNEI. The CDR3 contains 15 residues. The CDR3 is CASSQTGRVTGELFF. The CDR3 bases are TGTGCCAGCAGCCAGACAGGGAGGGTCACCGGGGAGCTGTTTTTT.

The chain uses TRBV20-1 and TRBJ1-2; D is unclear. The CDR3 totals 12 residues. Germline loops: CDR1 DFQATT, CDR2 SNEGSKA (reference sequence). V was trimmed by 7 bases and J by 0 bases, leaving 9 bases between them. CDR3 DNA sequence: TGCAGTGGCGGGCGTTCTAACTATGGCTACACCTTC. This codes for CSGGRSNYGYTF.

This clonotype was seen ten or more times. The rearrangement links TRBV27 to TRBJ1-2; D might be TRBD1 (6 bases). Trimming removed 5 bases at V and 6 bases at J, with 25 bases between. In germline, CDR1 is MNHEY, CDR2 SMNVEV (reference sequence). This CDR3 spans 17 amino acids. The DNA of the CDR3 is TGTGCCAGCAGTCCCAGCCCAGGACAGACTCGCTTTCATGGCTACACCTTC. Its protein product is CASSPSPGQTRFHGYTF.

In its sample, this clonotype was seen a few times. With a much larger clone just one base away, this may be a read error. The chain has TRBV2 and TRBJ1-2; no firm D call. This CDR3 has 13 residues. Germline V CDR1 and CDR2: SNHLY, FYNNEI. The CDR3 here is CVSSEAVGHGYTF. CDR3 nucleotides: TGTGTCAGCAGTGAAGCTGTAGGTCATGGCTACACCTTC.

The table lists this clonotype with many counts. V usage is TRBV19 and J usage is TRBJ2-7; the match to TRBD1 covers 7 bases. The length of the CDR3 is 16 residues. Looked up from germline, CDR1 is LNHDA and CDR2 is SQIVND (reference sequence). V dropped 6 bases and J dropped 4; count of bases not matched to a gene: 15. CDR3 coding DNA: TGTGCCAGTAGACTTGATACAGGGGTTCCTGCGTACGAGCAGTACTTC. Translated, it gives CASRLDTGVPAYEQYF.

The chain has TRBV7-9 and TRBJ1-6; D unresolved. V lost 1 base and J lost 10, with 8 bases in between. The CDR3 covers 13 residues. Germline V gene sequence: CDR1 SEHNR, CDR2 FQNEAQ (reference sequence). The CDR3 is CASSLGDVSPLHF. DNA for the CDR3: TGTGCCAGCAGCTTAGGTGATGTCTCACCCCTCCACTTT.